Below, 4 T cell receptor beta chains from the same sample are listed, as sequenced in a study of T-cell memory formation after mild COVID-19. Each CDR3 protein is one row after TCRdb ran MiXCR on the 5' RACE reads. The sample gives about 340,000 distinct CDR3 sequences, about an eighth of which show up once; about a fifth is in the top ten. Sequences were obtained from PBMCs or a T cell subset sorted from them (not recorded which). These receptors all stem from a man aged 18 to 30 who had mild COVID-19 (a few samples of this study predate the infection). Cell type and time point are not known.

This clonotype appeared a few times. This sequence joins TRBV20-1 and TRBJ1-2, with TRBD1 matching over 7 bases. CDR3 length equals 13 residues. Germline CDR1 reads DFQATT; CDR2 reads SNEGSKA (reference sequence). Unmatched junction bases numbered 3, after V lost 2 bases and J lost 3 bases. The CDR3 coding sequence is TGCAGTGCTAGAAGGGACAGCTACTATGGCTACACCTTC. Protein: CSARRDSYYGYTF.

This clonotype was seen more than once but under ten times. This chain uses TRBV6-5 with TRBJ2-7, with D perhaps assigned TRBD1 or TRBD2 (5 bases each). Trimming removed 8 bases at V and 2 bases at J, with 10 bases between. The CDR3 totals 12 residues. CDR1 and CDR2 from the germline V gene are MNHEY and SVGAGI. CDR3 loop: CASSGDPYEQYF. The DNA for the CDR3 is TGTGCCAGCTCCGGGGACCCCTACGAGCAGTACTTC.

J is TRBJ2-2 and V is TRBV19, with 7 bases fitting TRBD2. The CDR3 has 15 residues. Unmatched junction bases numbered 5, after V lost 5 bases and J lost 2 bases. The germline V gene encodes CDR1 LNHDA and CDR2 SQIVND (reference sequence). The CDR3 protein is CASSVSSGNTGELFF. CDR3 bases: TGTGCCAGTAGTGTTTCTAGCGGTAACACCGGGGAGCTGTTTTTT.

The gene calls are TRBV5-1 and TRBJ2-3, with TRBD1 matching over 8 bases. Per the germline V gene, CDR1 is SGHRS and CDR2 is YFSETQ. The CDR3 covers 17 residues. With V trimmed by 4 bases and J by 3 bases, 13 bases remained unmatched. The CDR3 nucleotides read TGCGCCAGCAGCACGGGGACAGGCAGCCGCGTTACAGATACGCAGTATTTT. Amino acid sequence: CASSTGTGSRVTDTQYF. Complete variable domain (other parts from reference TRBV5-1 and TRBJ2-3): KAGVTQTPRYLIKTRGQQVTLSCSPISGHRSVSWYQQTPGQGLQFLFEYFSETQRNKGNFPGRFSGRQFSNSRSEMNVSTLELGDSALYLCASSTGTGSRVTDTQYFGPGTRLTVL.